The source of this T cell receptor beta chain is a study of T cell responses to AZD1222 COVID-19 vaccine. This CDR3 region has 17 residues. J was trimmed by 1 base and V by 1 base; bases with no gene match: 4. Germline V lookup: CDR1 SEHNR, CDR2 FQNEAQ (reference sequence). Generated by immunoSEQ multiplex PCR, the TCRdb table keeps only in-frame clones and is missing some. This table holds about 92,000 clones, approximately 90% found once. The source is an adult in good health. V usage is TRBV7-9 and J usage is TRBJ1-5; 10 positions match TRBD1. This sample comprised peripheral blood, obtained on day 0 of AZD1222 vaccination. The DNA for the CDR3 is TGTGCCAGCAGCTTAGGGGGGACAGGGGTGAGCAATCAGCCCCAGCATTTT. It is translated as CASSLGGTGVSNQPQHF.